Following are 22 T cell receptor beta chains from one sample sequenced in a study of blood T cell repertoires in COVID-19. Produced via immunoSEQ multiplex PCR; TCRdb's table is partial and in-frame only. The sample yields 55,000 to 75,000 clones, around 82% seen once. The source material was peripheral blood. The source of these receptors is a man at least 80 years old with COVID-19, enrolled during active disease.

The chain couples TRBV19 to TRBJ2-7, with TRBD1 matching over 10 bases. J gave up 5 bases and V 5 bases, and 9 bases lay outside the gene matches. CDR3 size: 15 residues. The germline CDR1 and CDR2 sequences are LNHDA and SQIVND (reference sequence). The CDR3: CASSPTGTGADEQYF. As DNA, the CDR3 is TGTGCCAGTAGTCCTACCGGGACAGGGGCCGACGAGCAGTACTTC.

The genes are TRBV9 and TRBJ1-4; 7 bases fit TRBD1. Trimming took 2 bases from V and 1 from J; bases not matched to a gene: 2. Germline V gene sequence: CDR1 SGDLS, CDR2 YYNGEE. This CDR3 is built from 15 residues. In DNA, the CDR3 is TGTGCCAGCAGCGTCTCAGGGGGAACTAATGAAAAACTGTTTTTT. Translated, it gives CASSVSGGTNEKLFF.

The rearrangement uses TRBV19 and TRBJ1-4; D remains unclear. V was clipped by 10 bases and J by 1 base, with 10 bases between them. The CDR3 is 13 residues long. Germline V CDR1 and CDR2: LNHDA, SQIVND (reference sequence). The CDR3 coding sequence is TGTGCCACCGCAACTCGAACTAATGAAAAACTGTTTTTT. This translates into CATATRTNEKLFF.

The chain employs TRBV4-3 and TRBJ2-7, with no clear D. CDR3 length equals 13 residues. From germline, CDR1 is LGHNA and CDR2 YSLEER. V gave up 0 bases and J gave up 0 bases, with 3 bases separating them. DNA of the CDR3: TGCGCCAGCAGCCAAGACCTCTCCTACGAGCAGTACTTC. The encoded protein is CASSQDLSYEQYF.

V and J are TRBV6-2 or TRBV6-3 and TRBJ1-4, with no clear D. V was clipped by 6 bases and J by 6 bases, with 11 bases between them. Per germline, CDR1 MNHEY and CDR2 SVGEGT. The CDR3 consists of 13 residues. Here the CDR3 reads CASRPLGYEKLFF. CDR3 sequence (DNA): TGTGCCAGCAGACCTCTCGGGTATGAAAAACTGTTTTTT.

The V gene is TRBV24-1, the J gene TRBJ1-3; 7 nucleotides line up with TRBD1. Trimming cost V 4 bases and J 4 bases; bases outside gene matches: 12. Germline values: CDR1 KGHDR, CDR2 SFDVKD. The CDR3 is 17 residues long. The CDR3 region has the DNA TGTGCCACCAGTGACCCCGTGTCAGGGGGTCTGGGAAACACCATATATTTT. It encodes CATSDPVSGGLGNTIYF.

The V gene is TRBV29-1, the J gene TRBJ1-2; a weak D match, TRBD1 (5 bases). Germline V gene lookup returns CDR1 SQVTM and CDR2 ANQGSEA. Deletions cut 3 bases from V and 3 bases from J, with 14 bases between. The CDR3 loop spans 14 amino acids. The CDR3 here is CSVDFTGTDYGYTF. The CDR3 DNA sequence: TGCAGCGTTGATTTTACAGGTACTGACTATGGCTACACCTTC.

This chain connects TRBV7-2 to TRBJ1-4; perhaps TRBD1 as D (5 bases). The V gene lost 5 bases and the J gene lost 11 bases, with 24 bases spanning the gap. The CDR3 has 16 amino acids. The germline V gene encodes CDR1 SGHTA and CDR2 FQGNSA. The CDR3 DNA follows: TGTGCCAGCAGCCCTACCGGGGGAGGTTGGGGAGATAAACTGTTTTTT. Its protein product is CASSPTGGGWGDKLFF.

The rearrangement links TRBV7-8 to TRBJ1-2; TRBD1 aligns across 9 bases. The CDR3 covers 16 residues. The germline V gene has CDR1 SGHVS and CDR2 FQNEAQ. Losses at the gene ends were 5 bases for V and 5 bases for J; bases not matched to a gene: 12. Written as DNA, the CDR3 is TGTGCCAGCAGCCCTAAGACAGGGGGATCTGAGTATGGCTACACCTTC. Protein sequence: CASSPKTGGSEYGYTF.

The CDR3 DNA follows: TGTGCCAGCACCGTAGACAGGGGGCTCTATGGCTACACCTTC. This gives the protein CASTVDRGLYGYTF. The chain links TRBV2 to TRBJ1-2, with 10 bases that match TRBD1. V dropped 7 bases and J dropped 4; count of bases not matched to a gene: 6. Germline CDR1 and CDR2: SNHLY and FYNNEI. The CDR3 extends over 14 amino acids.

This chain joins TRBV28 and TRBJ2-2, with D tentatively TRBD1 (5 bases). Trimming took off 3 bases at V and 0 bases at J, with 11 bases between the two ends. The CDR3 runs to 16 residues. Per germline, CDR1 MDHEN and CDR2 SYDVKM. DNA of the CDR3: TGTGCCAGCAGTTTCCCAGGGCTTGCGAACACCGGGGAGCTGTTTTTT. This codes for CASSFPGLANTGELFF. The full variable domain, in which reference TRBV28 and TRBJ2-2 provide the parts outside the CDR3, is DVKVTQSSRYLVKRTGEKVFLECVQDMDHENMFWYRQDPGLGLRLIYFSYDVKMKEKGDIPEGYSVSREKKERFSLILESASTNQTSMYLCASSFPGLANTGELFFGEGSRLTVL.

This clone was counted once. The CDR3 DNA sequence: TGTGCCAGCTCACGGGACAGGGTGGACACTGAAGCTTTCTTT. Translated: CASSRDRVDTEAFF. The V call is TRBV18, the J call TRBJ1-1; TRBD1 aligns across 9 bases. The CDR3 totals 14 residues. The germline CDR1 and CDR2 sequences are KGHSH and LQKENI. V was pared by 4 bases and J by 3 bases, with 3 bases of the junction left unmatched.

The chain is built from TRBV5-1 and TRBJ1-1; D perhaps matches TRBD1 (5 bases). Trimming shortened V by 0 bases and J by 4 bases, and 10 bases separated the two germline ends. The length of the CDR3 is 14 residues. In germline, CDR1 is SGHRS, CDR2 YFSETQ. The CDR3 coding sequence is TGCGCCAGCAGCTTGGATGGGCAGGGCACTGAAGCTTTCTTT. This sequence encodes CASSLDGQGTEAFF.

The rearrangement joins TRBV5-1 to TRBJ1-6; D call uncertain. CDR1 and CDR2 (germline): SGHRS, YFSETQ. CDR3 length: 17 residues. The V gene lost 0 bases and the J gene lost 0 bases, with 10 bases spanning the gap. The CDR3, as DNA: TGCGCCAGCAGCTTGGAGCCCGGTTACTCCTATAATTCACCCCTCCACTTT. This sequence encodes CASSLEPGYSYNSPLHF.

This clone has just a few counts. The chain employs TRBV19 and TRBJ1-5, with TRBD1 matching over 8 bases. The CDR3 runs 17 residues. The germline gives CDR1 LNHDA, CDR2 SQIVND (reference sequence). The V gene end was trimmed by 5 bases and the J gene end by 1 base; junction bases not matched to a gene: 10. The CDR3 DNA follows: TGTGCCAGTAGTTGGGATCCAGGGGGCTGGAGCAATCAGCCCCAGCATTTT. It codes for CASSWDPGGWSNQPQHF. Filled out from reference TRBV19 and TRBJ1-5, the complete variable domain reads DGGITQSPKYLFRKEGQNVTLSCEQNLNHDAMYWYRQDPGQGLRLIYYSQIVNDFQKGDIAEGYSVSREKKESFPLTVTSAQKNPTAFYLCASSWDPGGWSNQPQHFGDGTRLSIL.

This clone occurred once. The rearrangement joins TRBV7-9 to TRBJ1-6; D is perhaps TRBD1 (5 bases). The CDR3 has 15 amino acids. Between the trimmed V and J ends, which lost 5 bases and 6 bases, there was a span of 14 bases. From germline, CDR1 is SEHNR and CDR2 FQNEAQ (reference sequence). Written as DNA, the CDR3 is TGTGCCAGCAGCCCAAGAGACAGATTTAATTCACCCCTCCACTTT. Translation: CASSPRDRFNSPLHF.

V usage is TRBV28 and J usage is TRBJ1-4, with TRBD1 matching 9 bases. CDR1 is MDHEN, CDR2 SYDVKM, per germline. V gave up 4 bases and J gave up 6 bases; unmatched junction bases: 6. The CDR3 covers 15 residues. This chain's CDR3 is CASSSPGQGHEKLFF. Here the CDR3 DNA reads TGTGCCAGCAGTTCCCCGGGACAGGGACATGAAAAACTGTTTTTT.

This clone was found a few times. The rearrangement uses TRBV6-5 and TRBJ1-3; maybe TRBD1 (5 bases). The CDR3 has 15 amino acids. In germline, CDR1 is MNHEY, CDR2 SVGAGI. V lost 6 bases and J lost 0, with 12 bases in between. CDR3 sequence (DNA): TGTGCCAGCAGACCAGGGTTCCTCTCTGGAAACACCATATATTTT. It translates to CASRPGFLSGNTIYF.

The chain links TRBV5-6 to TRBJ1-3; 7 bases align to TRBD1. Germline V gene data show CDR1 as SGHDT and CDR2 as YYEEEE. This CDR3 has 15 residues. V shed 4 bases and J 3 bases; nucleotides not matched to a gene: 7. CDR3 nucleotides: TGTGCCAGCAGCGGAGCGACAGGGTTTGGAAACACCATATATTTT. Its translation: CASSGATGFGNTIYF.

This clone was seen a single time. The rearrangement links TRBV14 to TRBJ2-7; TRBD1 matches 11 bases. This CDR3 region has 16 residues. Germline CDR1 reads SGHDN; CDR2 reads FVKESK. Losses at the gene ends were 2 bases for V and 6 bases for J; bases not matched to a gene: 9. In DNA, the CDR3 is TGTGCCAGCAGCCAATTCCCGGGACAGGGGGTATCCGAGCAGTACTTC. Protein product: CASSQFPGQGVSEQYF.

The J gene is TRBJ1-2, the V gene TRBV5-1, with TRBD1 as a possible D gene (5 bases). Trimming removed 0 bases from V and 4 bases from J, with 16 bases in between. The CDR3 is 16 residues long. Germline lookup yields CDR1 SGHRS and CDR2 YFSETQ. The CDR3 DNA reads TGCGCCAGCAGCTTGGCCGTAGCAGGGCGACCCTATGGCTACACCTTC. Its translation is CASSLAVAGRPYGYTF.

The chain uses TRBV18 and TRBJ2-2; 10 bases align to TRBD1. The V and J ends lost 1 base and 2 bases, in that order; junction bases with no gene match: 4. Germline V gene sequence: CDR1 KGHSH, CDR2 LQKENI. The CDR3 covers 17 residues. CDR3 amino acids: CASSPQETGGNTGELFF. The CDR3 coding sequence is TGTGCCAGCTCACCACAGGAGACAGGGGGCAACACCGGGGAGCTGTTTTTT.